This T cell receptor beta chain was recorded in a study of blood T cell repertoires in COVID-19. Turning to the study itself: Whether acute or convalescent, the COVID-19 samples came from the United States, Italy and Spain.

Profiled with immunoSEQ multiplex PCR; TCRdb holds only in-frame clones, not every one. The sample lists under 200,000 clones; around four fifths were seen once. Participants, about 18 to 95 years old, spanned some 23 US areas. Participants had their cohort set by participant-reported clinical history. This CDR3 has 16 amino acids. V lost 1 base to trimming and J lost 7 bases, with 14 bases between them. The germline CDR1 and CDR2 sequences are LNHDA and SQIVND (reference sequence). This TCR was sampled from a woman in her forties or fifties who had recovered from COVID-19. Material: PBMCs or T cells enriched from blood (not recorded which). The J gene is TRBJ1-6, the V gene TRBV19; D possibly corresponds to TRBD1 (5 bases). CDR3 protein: CASSIAGVDGNSPLHF. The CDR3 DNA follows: TGTGCCAGTAGTATAGCGGGGGTTGATGGAAATTCACCCCTCCACTTT. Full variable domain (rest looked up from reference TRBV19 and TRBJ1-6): DGGITQSPKYLFRKEGQNVTLSCEQNLNHDAMYWYRQDPGQGLRLIYYSQIVNDFQKGDIAEGYSVSREKKESFPLTVTSAQKNPTAFYLCASSIAGVDGNSPLHFGNGTRLTVT.